These T cell receptor beta chains were read from a single sample in a study of shared clonotypes between healthy human individuals. Sequencing used immunoSEQ multiplex PCR; TCRdb keeps in-frame clones, though not all of them. Among around 510,000 clones listed, 95% to 96% were seen once. The specimen was naive CD4+ T cells sorted from blood. The source of these receptors is a woman in her thirties in good health. Both conserved end residues are part of each CDR3. The order of the fields is D gene, V gene, J gene, clone size, CDR3 protein, CDR3 DNA. D genes are given only for firm matches. For some rows the clone size is stated as once, few or many, or as a class when expanded; others skip it.

TRBD2	TRBV6-4	TRBJ2-3	NA	CASSAFAGETDTQYF	TGTGCCAGCAGTGCATTCGCGGGAGAGACAGATACGCAGTATTTT
NA	TRBV7-8	TRBJ2-7	NA	CASSSRTVYEQYF	TGTGCCAGCAGCTCCAGGACTGTCTACGAGCAGTACTTC
NA	TRBV14	TRBJ1-1	NA	CASSLSAGKNTEAFF	TGTGCCAGCAGCCTATCTGCCGGGAAAAACACTGAAGCTTTCTTT
TRBD2	TRBV5-1	TRBJ2-3	NA	CASSQTRLAGGTDTQYF	TGCGCCAGCAGCCAAACTAGACTAGCGGGGGGAACAGATACGCAGTATTTT
NA	TRBV18	TRBJ2-6	NA	CASSPRGALGANVLTF	TGTGCCAGCTCACCACGGGGGGCTTTAGGGGCCAACGTCCTGACTTTC
NA	TRBV15	TRBJ2-7	NA	CATSRDRGSSYEQYF	TGTGCCACCAGCAGAGACAGGGGAAGCTCCTACGAGCAGTACTTC
TRBD1	TRBV2	TRBJ1-5	NA	CASSEGQNQPQHF	TGTGCCAGCAGTGAGGGACAGAATCAGCCCCAGCATTTT
NA	TRBV2	TRBJ1-1	NA	CASIGEGAVDTEAFF	TGTGCCAGCATCGGGGAAGGGGCTGTGGACACTGAAGCTTTCTTT
NA	TRBV19	TRBJ2-2	NA	CASSRGFGNTGELFF	TGTGCCAGTAGTAGGGGGTTTGGAAACACCGGGGAGCTGTTTTTT
NA	TRBV6-6	TRBJ1-1	once	CASHHPTGNTEAFF	TGTGCCAGCCACCACCCCACAGGGAACACTGAAGCTTTCTTT
NA	TRBV19	TRBJ2-5	NA	CASSLSAGAFETQYF	TGTGCCAGTAGTCTTTCGGCAGGCGCTTTCGAGACCCAGTACTTC
NA	TRBV10-3	TRBJ1-2	NA	CAISPGGYGYTF	TGTGCCATCAGCCCGGGGGGCTATGGCTACACCTTC
TRBD2	TRBV2	TRBJ2-1	NA	CASSELLAGVYNEQFF	TGTGCCAGCAGTGAGTTACTAGCGGGAGTTTACAATGAGCAGTTCTTC
TRBD2	TRBV5-1	TRBJ2-3	once	CASSSSGREGDTQYF	TGCGCCAGCAGTTCTAGCGGGAGGGAGGGAGATACGCAGTATTTT
NA	TRBV11-2	TRBJ2-1	NA	CASSPSGRTYNEQFF	TGTGCCAGCAGCCCATCGGGGAGGACCTACAATGAGCAGTTCTTC
TRBD1	TRBV5-6	TRBJ2-1	NA	CASSKGTEAEQFF	TGTGCCAGCAGCAAGGGGACAGAAGCCGAGCAGTTCTTC
NA	TRBV19	TRBJ2-7	NA	CASSISGISYEQYF	TGTGCCAGTAGTATTTCAGGGATCTCCTACGAGCAGTACTTC
NA	TRBV18	TRBJ2-7	NA	CASSPGQSISYEQYF	TGTGCCAGCTCACCGGGGCAGAGCATCTCCTACGAGCAGTACTTC
NA	TRBV29-1	TRBJ1-5	NA	CSVTGTDSNQPQHF	TGCAGCGTCACCGGGACGGATAGCAATCAGCCCCAGCATTTT
NA	TRBV5-8	TRBJ1-3	NA	CASSPRTLYSGNTIYF	TGTGCCAGCAGCCCTCGGACCCTATACTCTGGAAACACCATATATTTT
TRBD1	TRBV28	TRBJ1-5	NA	CASKFGDRNQPQHF	TGTGCCAGTAAGTTTGGGGACAGAAATCAGCCCCAGCATTTT
TRBD2	TRBV28	TRBJ2-3	NA	CASHKGLAGSYTDTQYF	TGTGCCAGCCACAAGGGGCTAGCGGGATCCTACACAGATACGCAGTATTTT
TRBD2	TRBV19	TRBJ2-2	NA	CASSLLAKHTGELFF	TGTGCCAGTAGCCTACTAGCGAAGCACACCGGGGAGCTGTTTTTT
NA	TRBV19	TRBJ2-1	NA	CASSPVGTVYNEQFF	TGTGCCAGTAGTCCCGTGGGGACCGTATACAATGAGCAGTTCTTC
NA	TRBV6-5	TRBJ2-1	NA	CASSYGRDYNEQFF	TGTGCCAGCAGTTACGGGCGGGACTACAATGAGCAGTTCTTC
TRBD2	TRBV19	TRBJ2-7	NA	CASSISSGTYEQYF	TGTGCCAGTAGTATCTCTAGCGGGACCTACGAGCAGTACTTC
NA	TRBV2	TRBJ2-1	NA	CASSAGAITYNEQFF	TGTGCCAGCAGTGCAGGCGCTATTACCTACAATGAGCAGTTCTTC
NA	TRBV6-1	TRBJ2-7	NA	CASIRPGVGTYEQYF	TGTGCCAGCATTCGGCCAGGGGTGGGTACCTACGAGCAGTACTTC
NA	TRBV2	TRBJ1-5	NA	CASTLESNQPQHF	TGTGCCAGCACCCTGGAAAGCAATCAGCCCCAGCATTTT
NA	TRBV11-2	TRBJ1-4	once	CASSLVDGNEKLFF	TGTGCCAGCAGCTTAGTGGACGGAAATGAAAAACTGTTTTTT
TRBD1	TRBV6-6	TRBJ1-2	NA	CASSRETGGWGYTF	TGTGCCAGCAGTCGAGAGACAGGGGGCTGGGGCTACACCTTC
TRBD1	TRBV6-1	TRBJ1-5	once	CASSVDRGWNQPQHF	TGTGCCAGCAGTGTCGACAGGGGGTGGAATCAGCCCCAGCATTTT
NA	TRBV21-1	TRBJ2-7	NA	CASSSLFGEYEQYF	TGTGCCAGCAGCTCCCTCTTCGGGGAGTACGAGCAGTACTTC
NA	TRBV9	TRBJ2-5	once	CASSVANRRGRDETQYF	TGTGCCAGCAGCGTAGCTAATAGGCGGGGTAGGGATGAGACCCAGTACTTC
NA	TRBV30	TRBJ1-1	NA	CAWAGQVRDTEAFF	TGTGCCTGGGCGGGGCAGGTTCGCGACACTGAAGCTTTCTTT
NA	TRBV6-1	TRBJ1-2	NA	CASNYGYTF	TGTGCCAGTAACTATGGCTACACCTTC
NA	TRBV18	TRBJ1-5	NA	CASSPGNQPQHF	TGTGCCAGCTCACCGGGGAATCAGCCCCAGCATTTT
NA	TRBV7-2	TRBJ1-2	NA	CASSLDLDRLQFYGYTF	TGTGCCAGCAGCTTAGACCTCGACAGACTACAATTCTATGGCTACACCTTC
NA	TRBV28	TRBJ1-2	NA	CASSLDGRNYGYTF	TGTGCCAGCAGTTTAGACGGCAGAAACTATGGCTACACCTTC
NA	TRBV18	TRBJ2-7	NA	CASSPPEGWGNEQYF	TGTGCCAGCTCACCACCGGAGGGGTGGGGGAACGAGCAGTACTTC
TRBD2	TRBV11-3	TRBJ2-1	NA	CASSLAGLATHEQFF	TGTGCCAGCAGCTTAGCAGGACTAGCAACCCATGAGCAGTTCTTC
NA	TRBV29-1	TRBJ2-7	NA	CSVEIQSNSYEQYF	TGCAGCGTTGAAATACAGAGCAACTCCTACGAGCAGTACTTC
NA	TRBV28	TRBJ2-3	NA	CASSGGAASTDTQYF	TGTGCCAGCAGTGGGGGGGCAGCAAGCACAGATACGCAGTATTTT
NA	TRBV7-2	TRBJ2-7	NA	CASSLALAYEQYF	TGTGCCAGCAGCTTAGCGCTAGCTTACGAGCAGTACTTC
TRBD2	TRBV19	TRBJ2-3	NA	CASSMAGLAGTTDTQYF	TGTGCCAGTAGTATGGCGGGACTAGCGGGTACCACAGATACGCAGTATTTT
TRBD2	TRBV28	TRBJ2-5	NA	CASSLIGTSGPGDQETQYF	TGTGCCAGCAGTTTAATTGGGACTAGCGGCCCGGGGGACCAAGAGACCCAGTACTTC
NA	TRBV2	TRBJ1-1	once	CASRIEVGTPEAFF	TGTGCCAGCAGAATTGAAGTCGGGACACCAGAAGCTTTCTTT
NA	TRBV7-7	TRBJ2-3	NA	CASSESDRDWQYF	TGTGCCAGCAGCGAATCCGACCGGGACTGGCAGTATTTT